The source of this T cell receptor beta chain is a study of siplizumab effects on memory and regulatory T cells. Study outcomes and limitations: Naive T cells looked more diverse than memory cells, and they looked like major contributors to the alloresponse.

CDR3 length: 14 residues. Germline values: CDR1 MGHRA, CDR2 YSYEKL. A word on this clone: Its cognate antigen is unknown. One end of the junction does not line up with germline, which may come from a read error.

Produced via immunoSEQ multiplex PCR; TCRdb's table is partial and in-frame only. Among over 70,000 clones, just under 90% were seen once, and the ten largest hold approximately 15%. The sample was CD4+ T cells sorted from blood. The chain joins TRBV4-1 to TRBJ2-7; tentatively, D is TRBD2 (5 bases). This receptor was obtained from a human donor in good health. The CDR3 sequence is CASSQAGGPYEQCF. CDR3 in DNA: TGCGCCAGCAGCCAAGCCGGAGGCCCCTACGAGCAGTGCTTC.